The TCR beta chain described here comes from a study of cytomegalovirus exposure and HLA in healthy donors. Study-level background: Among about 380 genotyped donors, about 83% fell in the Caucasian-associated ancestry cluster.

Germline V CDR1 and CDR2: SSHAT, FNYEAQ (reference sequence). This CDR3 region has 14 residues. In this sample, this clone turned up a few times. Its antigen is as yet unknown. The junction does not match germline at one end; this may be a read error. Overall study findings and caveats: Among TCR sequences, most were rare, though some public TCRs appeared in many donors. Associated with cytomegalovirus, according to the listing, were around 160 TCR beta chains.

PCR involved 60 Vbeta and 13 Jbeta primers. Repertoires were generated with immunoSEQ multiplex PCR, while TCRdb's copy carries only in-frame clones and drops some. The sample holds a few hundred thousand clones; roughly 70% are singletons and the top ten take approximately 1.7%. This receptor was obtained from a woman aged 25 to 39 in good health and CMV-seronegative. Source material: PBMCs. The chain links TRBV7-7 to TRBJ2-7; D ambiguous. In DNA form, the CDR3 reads TGTGCTAGCAGCTTAGGAGCCTTCGGCTACGAGCAGTACTTC. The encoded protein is CASSLGAFGYEQYF.